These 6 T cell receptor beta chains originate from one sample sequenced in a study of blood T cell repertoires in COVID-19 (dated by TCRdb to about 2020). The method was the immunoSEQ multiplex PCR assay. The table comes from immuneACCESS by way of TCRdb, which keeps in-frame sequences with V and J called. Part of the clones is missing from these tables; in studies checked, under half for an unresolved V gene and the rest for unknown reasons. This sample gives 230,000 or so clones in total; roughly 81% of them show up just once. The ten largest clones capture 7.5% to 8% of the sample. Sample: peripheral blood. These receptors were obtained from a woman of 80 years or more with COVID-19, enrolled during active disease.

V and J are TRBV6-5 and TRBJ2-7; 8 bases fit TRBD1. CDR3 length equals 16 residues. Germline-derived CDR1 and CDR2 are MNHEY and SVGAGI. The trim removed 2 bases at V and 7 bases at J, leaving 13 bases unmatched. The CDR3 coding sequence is TGTGCCAGCAGTTACGCGTACCAGGGGGCTTTATGGGAGCAGTACTTC. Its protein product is CASSYAYQGALWEQYF.

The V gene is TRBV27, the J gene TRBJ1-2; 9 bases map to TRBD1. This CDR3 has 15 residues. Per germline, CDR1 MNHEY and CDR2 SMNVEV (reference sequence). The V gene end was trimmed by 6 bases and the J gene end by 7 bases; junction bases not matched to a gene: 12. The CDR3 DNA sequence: TGTGCCAGCAGGCCACTACAGGGGGCGCGTCTTGGCTACACCTTC. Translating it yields CASRPLQGARLGYTF.

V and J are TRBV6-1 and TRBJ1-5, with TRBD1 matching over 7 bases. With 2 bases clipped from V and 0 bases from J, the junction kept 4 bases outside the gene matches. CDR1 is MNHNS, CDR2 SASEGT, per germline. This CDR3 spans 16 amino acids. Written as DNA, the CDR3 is TGTGCCAGCAGTGAAAACAGGGGCAGTAGCAATCAGCCCCAGCATTTT. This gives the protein CASSENRGSSNQPQHF.

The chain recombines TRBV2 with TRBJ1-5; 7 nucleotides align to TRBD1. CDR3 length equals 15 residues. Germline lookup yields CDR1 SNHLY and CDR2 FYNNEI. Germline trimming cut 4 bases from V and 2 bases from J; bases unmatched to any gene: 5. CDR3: CASSAQGTGNQPQHF. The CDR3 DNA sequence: TGTGCCAGCAGTGCCCAGGGGACAGGCAATCAGCCCCAGCATTTT.

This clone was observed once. The CDR3 here is CASSLTRGEAFF. DNA for the CDR3: TGTGCCAGCAGCCTGACCCGGGGTGAAGCTTTCTTT. The chain employs TRBV5-8 and TRBJ1-1; unclear D gene. V lost 4 bases, J lost 7 bases, and 11 bases lay in between. The germline gives CDR1 SGHTS, CDR2 YDEGEE. This CDR3 comprises 12 residues.

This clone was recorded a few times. CDR3 protein: CASSRRPGDTIYF. The CDR3, as DNA: TGTGCCAGCAGTAGAAGGCCAGGTGACACCATATATTTT. The rearrangement links TRBV12-3 or TRBV12-4 to TRBJ1-3; D is ambiguous. CDR3 size: 13 residues. V lost 5 bases to trimming and J lost 8 bases, with 13 bases between them.